This T cell receptor beta chain was captured by sequencing in a study of technical replicates of blood from a few donors. The assay was immunoSEQ multiplex PCR, and TCRdb's table has in-frame clones only and misses some. The table records about 80,000 clones, around 92% of them present only once. Sequencing used T cells isolated from PBMCs. This receptor was identified in a human donor in good health.

The CDR3 region is CASSIGQGNTEAFF. For the CDR3, the DNA is TGTGCCAGCAGTATCGGACAGGGGAACACTGAAGCTTTCTTT. V and J are TRBV27 and TRBJ1-1, with 8 bases identical to TRBD1. CDR3 size: 14 residues. Germline loops: CDR1 MNHEY, CDR2 SMNVEV (reference sequence). J lost 1 base, V lost 5 bases, and 3 bases had no gene match.